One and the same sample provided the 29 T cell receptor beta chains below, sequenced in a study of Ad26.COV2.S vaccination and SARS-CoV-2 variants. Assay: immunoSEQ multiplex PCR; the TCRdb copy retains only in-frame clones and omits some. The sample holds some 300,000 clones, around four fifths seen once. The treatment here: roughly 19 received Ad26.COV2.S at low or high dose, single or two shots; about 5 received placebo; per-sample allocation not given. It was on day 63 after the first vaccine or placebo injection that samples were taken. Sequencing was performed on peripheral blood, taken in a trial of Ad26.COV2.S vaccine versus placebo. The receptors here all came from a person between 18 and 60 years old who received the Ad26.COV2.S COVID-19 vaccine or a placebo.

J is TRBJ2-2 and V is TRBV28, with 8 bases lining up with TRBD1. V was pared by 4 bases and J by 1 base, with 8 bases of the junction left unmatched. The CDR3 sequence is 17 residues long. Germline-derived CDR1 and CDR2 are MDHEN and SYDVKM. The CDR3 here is CASSSRPGTGNTGELFF. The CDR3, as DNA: TGTGCCAGCAGTTCCCGACCTGGGACAGGGAACACCGGGGAGCTGTTTTTT.

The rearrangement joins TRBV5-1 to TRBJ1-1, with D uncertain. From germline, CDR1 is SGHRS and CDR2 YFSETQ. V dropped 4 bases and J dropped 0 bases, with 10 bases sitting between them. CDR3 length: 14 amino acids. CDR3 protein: CASSPVTMNTEAFF. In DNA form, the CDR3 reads TGCGCCAGCAGCCCAGTAACAATGAACACTGAAGCTTTCTTT.

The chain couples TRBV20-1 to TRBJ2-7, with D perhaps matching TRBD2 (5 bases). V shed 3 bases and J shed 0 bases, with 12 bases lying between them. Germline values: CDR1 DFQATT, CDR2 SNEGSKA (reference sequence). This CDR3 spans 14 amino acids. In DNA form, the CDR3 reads TGCAGTGCTAGTCTAGCTTTCAACTCCTACGAGCAGTACTTC. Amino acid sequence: CSASLAFNSYEQYF.

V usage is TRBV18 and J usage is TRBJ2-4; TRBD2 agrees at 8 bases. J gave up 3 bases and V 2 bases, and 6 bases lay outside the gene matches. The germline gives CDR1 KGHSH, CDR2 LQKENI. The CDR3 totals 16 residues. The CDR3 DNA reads TGTGCCAGCTCACCAAGCTCGGGGGGGTTCAAAAACATTCAGTACTTC. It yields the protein CASSPSSGGFKNIQYF.

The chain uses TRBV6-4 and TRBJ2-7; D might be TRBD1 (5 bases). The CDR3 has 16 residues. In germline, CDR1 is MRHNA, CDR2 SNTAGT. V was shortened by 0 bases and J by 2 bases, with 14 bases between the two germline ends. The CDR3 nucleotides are TGTGCCAGCAGTGACTCAGGGGCAGGGCCCCCCTACGAGCAGTACTTC. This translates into CASSDSGAGPPYEQYF.

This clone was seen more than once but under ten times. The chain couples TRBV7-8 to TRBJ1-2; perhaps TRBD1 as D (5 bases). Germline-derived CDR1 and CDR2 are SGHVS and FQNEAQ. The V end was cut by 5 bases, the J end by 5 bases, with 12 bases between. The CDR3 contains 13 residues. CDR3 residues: CASSPVGGYGYTF. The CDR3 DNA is TGTGCCAGCAGCCCCGTCGGGGGGTATGGCTACACCTTC.

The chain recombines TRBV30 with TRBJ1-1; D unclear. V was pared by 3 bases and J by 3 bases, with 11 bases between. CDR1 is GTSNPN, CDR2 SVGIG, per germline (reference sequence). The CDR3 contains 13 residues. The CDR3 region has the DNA TGTGCCTGGAGGACGGTGGGGTACACTGAAGCTTTCTTT. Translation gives CAWRTVGYTEAFF. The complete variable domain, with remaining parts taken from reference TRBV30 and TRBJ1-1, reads SQTIHQWPATLVQPVGSPLSLECTVEGTSNPNLYWYRQAAGRGLQLLFYSVGIGQISSEVPQNLSASRPQDRQFILSSKKLLLSDSGFYLCAWRTVGYTEAFFGQGTRLTVV.

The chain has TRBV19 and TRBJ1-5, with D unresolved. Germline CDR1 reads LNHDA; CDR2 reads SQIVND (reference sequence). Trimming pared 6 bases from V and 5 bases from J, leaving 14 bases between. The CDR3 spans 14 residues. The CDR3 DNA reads TGTGCCAGTAGCACCGGGGAAAGACATCAGCCCCAGCATTTT. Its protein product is CASSTGERHQPQHF.

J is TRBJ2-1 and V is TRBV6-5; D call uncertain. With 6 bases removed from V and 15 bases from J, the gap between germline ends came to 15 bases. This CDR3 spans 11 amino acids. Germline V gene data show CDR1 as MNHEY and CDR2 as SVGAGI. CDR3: CASRLGPFWFF. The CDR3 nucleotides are TGTGCCAGCAGACTTGGTCCTTTCTGGTTCTTC.

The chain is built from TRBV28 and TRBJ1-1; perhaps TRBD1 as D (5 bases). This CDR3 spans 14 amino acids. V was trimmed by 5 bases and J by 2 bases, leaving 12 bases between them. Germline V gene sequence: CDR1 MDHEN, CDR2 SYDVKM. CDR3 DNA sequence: TGTGCCAGCAGTAACCACAGGAGAAACACTGAAGCTTTCTTT. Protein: CASSNHRRNTEAFF.

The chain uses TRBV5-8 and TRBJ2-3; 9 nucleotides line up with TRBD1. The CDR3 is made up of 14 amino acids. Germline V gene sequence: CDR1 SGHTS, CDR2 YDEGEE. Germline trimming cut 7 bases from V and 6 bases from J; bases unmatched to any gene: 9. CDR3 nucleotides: TGTGCCAGCTCAAGACAGGGGGTAGAGGATACGCAGTATTTT. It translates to CASSRQGVEDTQYF.

The CDR3, as DNA: TGCGCCAGCAGCCAAGATCAGAATAGCGGGGCCCAAGAGACCCAGTACTTC. It specifies CASSQDQNSGAQETQYF. The chain recombines TRBV4-1 with TRBJ2-5, with 8 bases aligning to TRBD2. The ends lost 0 bases at V and 1 base at J; junction bases unmatched: 7. Germline V lookup: CDR1 MGHRA, CDR2 YSYEKL. This CDR3 region has 17 residues.

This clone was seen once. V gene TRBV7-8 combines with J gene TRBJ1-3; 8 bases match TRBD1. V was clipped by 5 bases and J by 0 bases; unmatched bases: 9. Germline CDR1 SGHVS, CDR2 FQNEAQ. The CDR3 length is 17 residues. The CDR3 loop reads CASSPGTGKLSGNTIYF. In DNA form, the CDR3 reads TGTGCCAGCAGCCCGGGGACAGGAAAACTCTCTGGAAACACCATATATTTT.

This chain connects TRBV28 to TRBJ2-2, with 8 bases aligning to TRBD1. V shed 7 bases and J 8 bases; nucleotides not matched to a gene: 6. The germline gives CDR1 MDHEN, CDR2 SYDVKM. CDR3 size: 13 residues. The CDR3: CASTDRVGGELFF. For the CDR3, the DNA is TGTGCCAGCACGGACAGGGTGGGTGGGGAGCTGTTTTTT.

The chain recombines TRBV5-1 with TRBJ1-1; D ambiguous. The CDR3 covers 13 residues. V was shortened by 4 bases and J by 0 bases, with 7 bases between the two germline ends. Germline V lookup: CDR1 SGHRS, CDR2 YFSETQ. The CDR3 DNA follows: TGCGCCAGCAGCCTATACATGAACACTGAAGCTTTCTTT. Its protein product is CASSLYMNTEAFF. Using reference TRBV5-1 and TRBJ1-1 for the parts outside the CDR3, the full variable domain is KAGVTQTPRYLIKTRGQQVTLSCSPISGHRSVSWYQQTPGQGLQFLFEYFSETQRNKGNFPGRFSGRQFSNSRSEMNVSTLELGDSALYLCASSLYMNTEAFFGQGTRLTVV.

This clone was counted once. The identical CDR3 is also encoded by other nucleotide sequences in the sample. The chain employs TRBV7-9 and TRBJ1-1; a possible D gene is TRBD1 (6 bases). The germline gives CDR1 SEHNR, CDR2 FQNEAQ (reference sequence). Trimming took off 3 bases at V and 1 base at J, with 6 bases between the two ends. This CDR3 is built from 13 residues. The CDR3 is CASSLGANTEAFF. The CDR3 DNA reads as TGTGCCAGCAGCTTGGGGGCGAACACTGAAGCTTTCTTT.

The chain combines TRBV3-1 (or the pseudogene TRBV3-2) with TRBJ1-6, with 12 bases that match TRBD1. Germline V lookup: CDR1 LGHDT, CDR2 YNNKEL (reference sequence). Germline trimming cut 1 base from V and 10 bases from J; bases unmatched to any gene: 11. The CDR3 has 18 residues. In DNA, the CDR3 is TGTGCCAGCAGCCAAGGCCCGGGACAGGGGGCCACAGGGTCACCCCTCCACTTT. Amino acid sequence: CASSQGPGQGATGSPLHF.

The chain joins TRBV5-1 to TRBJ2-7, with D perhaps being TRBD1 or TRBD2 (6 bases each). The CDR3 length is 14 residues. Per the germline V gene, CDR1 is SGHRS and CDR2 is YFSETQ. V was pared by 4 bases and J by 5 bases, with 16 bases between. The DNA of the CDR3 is TGCGCCAGCAGCCGGTATTTGGGGGGCGACGAGCAGTACTTC. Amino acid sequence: CASSRYLGGDEQYF.

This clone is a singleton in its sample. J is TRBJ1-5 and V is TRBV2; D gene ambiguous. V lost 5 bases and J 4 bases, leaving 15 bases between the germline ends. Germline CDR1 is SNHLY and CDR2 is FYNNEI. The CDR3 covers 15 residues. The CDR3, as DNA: TGTGCCAGCAGTATCGAGAGGGTCCCTAATCAGCCCCAGCATTTT. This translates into CASSIERVPNQPQHF.

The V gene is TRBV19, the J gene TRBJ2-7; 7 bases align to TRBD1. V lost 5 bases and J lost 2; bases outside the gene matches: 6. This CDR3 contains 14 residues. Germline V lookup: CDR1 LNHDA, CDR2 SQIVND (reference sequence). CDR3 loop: CASSSRDSTYEQYF. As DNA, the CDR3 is TGTGCCAGTAGTTCCCGGGACAGTACCTACGAGCAGTACTTC.

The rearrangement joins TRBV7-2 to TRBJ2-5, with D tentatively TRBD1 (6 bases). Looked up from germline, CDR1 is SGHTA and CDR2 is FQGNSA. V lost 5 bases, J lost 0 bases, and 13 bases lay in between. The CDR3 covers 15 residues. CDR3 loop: CASSPKTGNQETQYF. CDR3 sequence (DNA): TGTGCCAGCAGCCCGAAAACAGGGAACCAAGAGACCCAGTACTTC. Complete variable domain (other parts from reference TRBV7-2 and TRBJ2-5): GAGVSQSPSNKVTEKGKDVELRCDPISGHTALYWYRQSLGQGLEFLIYFQGNSAPDKSGLPSDRFSAERTGGSVSTLTIQRTQQEDSAVYLCASSPKTGNQETQYFGPGTRLLVL.

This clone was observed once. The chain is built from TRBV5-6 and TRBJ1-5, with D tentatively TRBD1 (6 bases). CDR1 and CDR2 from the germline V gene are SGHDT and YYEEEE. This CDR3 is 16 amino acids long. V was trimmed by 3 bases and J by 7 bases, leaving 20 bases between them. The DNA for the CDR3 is TGTGCCAGCAGCTCCCGGGGTAGGGGGATTGGCCAGCCCCAGCATTTT. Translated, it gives CASSSRGRGIGQPQHF.

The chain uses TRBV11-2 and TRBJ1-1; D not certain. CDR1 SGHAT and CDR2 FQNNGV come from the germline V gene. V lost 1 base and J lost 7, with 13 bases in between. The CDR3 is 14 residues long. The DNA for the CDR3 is TGTGCCAGCAGCTTAGTAACATCGGGGAGTGAAGCTTTCTTT. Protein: CASSLVTSGSEAFF.

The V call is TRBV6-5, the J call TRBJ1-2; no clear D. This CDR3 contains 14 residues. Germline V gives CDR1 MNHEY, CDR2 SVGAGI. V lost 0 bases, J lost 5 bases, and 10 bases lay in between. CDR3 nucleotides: TGTGCCAGCAGTTACTCAGACGTTAGGTATGGCTACACCTTC. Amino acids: CASSYSDVRYGYTF.

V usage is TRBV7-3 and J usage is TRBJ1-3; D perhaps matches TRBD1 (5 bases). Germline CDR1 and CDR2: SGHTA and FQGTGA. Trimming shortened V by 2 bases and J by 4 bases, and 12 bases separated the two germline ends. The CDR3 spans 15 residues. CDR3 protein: CASSLGDYGGNTIYF. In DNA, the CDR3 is TGTGCCAGCAGCTTAGGGGACTATGGCGGAAACACCATATATTTT. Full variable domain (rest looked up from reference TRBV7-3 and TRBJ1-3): GAGVSQTPSNKVTEKGKYVELRCDPISGHTALYWYRQSLGQGPEFLIYFQGTGAADDSGLPNDRFFAVRPEGSVSTLKIQRTERGDSAVYLCASSLGDYGGNTIYFGEGSWLTVV.

The CDR3 loop reads CATSDPGRGEETQYF. CDR3 nucleotide sequence: TGTGCCACCAGTGACCCGGGGAGGGGGGAAGAGACCCAGTACTTC. The rearrangement links TRBV24-1 to TRBJ2-5; TRBD2 might be the D (7 bases). Trimming stripped 4 bases from V and 3 bases from J, with 14 bases between. The CDR3 totals 15 residues. Germline V gene data show CDR1 as KGHDR and CDR2 as SFDVKD.

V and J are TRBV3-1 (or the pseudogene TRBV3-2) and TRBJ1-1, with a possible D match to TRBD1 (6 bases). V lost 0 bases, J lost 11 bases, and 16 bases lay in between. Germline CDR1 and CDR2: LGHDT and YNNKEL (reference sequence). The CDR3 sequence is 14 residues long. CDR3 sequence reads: CASSQDPFTGHAFF. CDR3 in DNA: TGTGCCAGCAGCCAAGACCCCTTTACAGGGCACGCTTTCTTT.

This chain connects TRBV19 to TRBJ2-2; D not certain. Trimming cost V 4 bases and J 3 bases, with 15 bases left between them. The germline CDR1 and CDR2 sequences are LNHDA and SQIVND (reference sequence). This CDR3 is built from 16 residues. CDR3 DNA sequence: TGTGCCAGTAGTAGGGCGGACGACCTTTACACCGGGGAGCTGTTTTTT. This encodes CASSRADDLYTGELFF.

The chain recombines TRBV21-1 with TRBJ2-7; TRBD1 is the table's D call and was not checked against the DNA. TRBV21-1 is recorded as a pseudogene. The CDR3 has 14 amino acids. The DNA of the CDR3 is TGTGCCAGCAGCAATTCGGTCCAGGGCGCCGAGCAGTACTTC. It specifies CASSNSVQGAEQYF.